What follows is one T cell receptor (beta chain) and its context. Time point meaning: pre-treatment sample, taken before nivolumab and TIL therapy. This record comes from a study of TIL therapy for anti-PD-1-resistant metastatic lung cancer. V shed 5 bases and J 2 bases; nucleotides not matched to a gene: 16. Germline CDR1 reads MRHNA; CDR2 reads SNTAGT. The CDR3 contains 19 residues. Sequencing used immunoSEQ v3. Assay used: immunoSEQ multiplex PCR; TCRdb lists only in-frame clones, some missing. The table shows 10,000 or so clones, with approximately 80% occurring only once. This specimen was blood, taken at baseline. The genes are TRBV6-4 and TRBJ2-3; 10 bases agree with TRBD2. The sequence was obtained from a person between 30 and 80 years old with non-small cell lung cancer. The CDR3 loop is CASSPPVASGSSTTDTQYF. In DNA form, the CDR3 reads TGTGCCAGCAGTCCCCCCGTGGCTAGCGGGAGTTCAACCACAGATACGCAGTATTTT.